This T cell receptor beta chain was captured in a study of T-cell memory formation after mild COVID-19. Trimming at V came to 1 base and at J to 2 bases, leaving 8 bases not matched to a gene. This CDR3 is built from 18 residues. TCRdb called the 5' RACE reads again in MiXCR, with one record for every CDR3 protein. This sample has hundreds of thousands of distinct CDR3 sequences, with 17% found just once. The TCR comes from an adult woman who had mild COVID-19 (a few samples of this study predate the infection). Cell type and time point are not known. The V and J genes are TRBV12-3 or TRBV12-4 and TRBJ1-3, with TRBD1 matching over 10 bases. Sequenced sample: PBMCs or a T cell subset sorted from them (not recorded which). The CDR3 spells CASSLGGPGTGAGNTIYF. As DNA, the CDR3 is TGTGCCAGCAGTTTAGGCGGCCCCGGGACAGGGGCTGGAAACACCATATATTTT.